The TCR beta chain under discussion was sequenced for a study of Graves' ophthalmopathy and Graves' hyperthyroidism. Overall study: Peripheral blood (taken before any treatment) was collected at initial diagnosis. Findings of the study overall: Progression of ophthalmopathy was predicted by the model with roughly 71% sensitivity and about 72% specificity.

Moderately to severely active ophthalmopathy under 3 months, CAS at least 3, NOSPECS at least 4. Other autoimmune disease, uncontrolled infection, pregnancy and lactation led to exclusion. A word on this clonotype: The antigen is not known.

Researchers took RNA transcripts and amplified TCR beta CDR3 regions from them. First-round RT-PCR employed HTBI primers, with a second-round multiplex PCR after it. TCRdb reprocessed the multiplex PCR reads with MiXCR, giving one entry per CDR3 protein. The sample records around 470,000 distinct CDR3 sequences, 13% to 15% being singletons. The clonotype originates from a woman aged 25 to 39 with Graves' ophthalmopathy. Input material: blood.

The CDR3 sequence is CVLNTVSEAFF. The CDR3 DNA is TGTGTCCTGAACACCGTATCTGAAGCTTTCTTT. The chain couples TRBV6-1 to TRBJ1-1; D call uncertain. This CDR3 region has 11 residues. From germline, CDR1 is MNHNS and CDR2 SASEGT.